Each of the 11 T cell receptor beta chains below was sequenced from the same sample in a study of CD8+ T cells in alopecia areata. As the sequencing template, cDNA was produced by extracting RNA and reverse transcribing it. Assay: immunoSEQ multiplex PCR; the TCRdb copy retains only in-frame clones and omits some. The data contain around 190,000 clones, more than 50% of them singletons. Material: CD8+ T cells sorted from blood. The receptors here all came from a human donor in good health.

This clone has just a few counts. The V call is TRBV6-5, the J call TRBJ1-1; D uncertain. This CDR3 contains 14 residues. V lost 0 bases and J lost 1, with 6 bases in between. The germline CDR1 and CDR2 sequences are MNHEY and SVGAGI. For the CDR3, the DNA is TGTGCCAGCAGTTACTCGACGGCGAACACTGAAGCTTTCTTT. Protein: CASSYSTANTEAFF.

This clone appeared once. The chain couples TRBV11-2 to TRBJ1-2; perhaps TRBD1 as D (6 bases). Trimming took off 5 bases at V and 6 bases at J, with 16 bases between the two ends. There are 14 residues in the CDR3. Germline V gene sequence: CDR1 SGHAT, CDR2 FQNNGV. CDR3 bases: TGTGCCAGCAGCCCATGGACAGCGTGGGATGGCTACACCTTC. Encoded protein: CASSPWTAWDGYTF.

The chain uses TRBV2 and TRBJ1-1; perhaps TRBD1 as D (5 bases). The CDR3 is 11 residues long. Per the germline V gene, CDR1 is SNHLY and CDR2 is FYNNEI. The V and J ends lost 9 bases and 7 bases respectively, with 12 bases between them. DNA for the CDR3: TGTGCCAGAGGGGAGGGCAGTGAAGCTTTCTTT. This encodes CARGEGSEAFF. Complete variable domain (other parts from reference TRBV2 and TRBJ1-1): EPEVTQTPSHQVTQMGQEVILRCVPISNHLYFYWYRQILGQKVEFLVSFYNNEISEKSEIFDDQFSVERPDGSNFTLKIRSTKLEDSAMYFCARGEGSEAFFGQGTRLTVV.

The chain is built from TRBV25-1 and TRBJ1-2; no clear D gene. CDR3 length: 10 amino acids. Germline V gives CDR1 MGHDK, CDR2 SYGVNS. V was trimmed by 7 bases and J by 8 bases, leaving 8 bases between them. CDR3 sequence reads: CASKAEGYTF. The CDR3 DNA is TGTGCCAGCAAAGCAGAGGGCTACACCTTC.

V gene TRBV29-1 combines with J gene TRBJ1-1; D gene unclear. Germline CDR1 reads SQVTM; CDR2 reads ANQGSEA. Trimming shortened V by 5 bases and J by 9 bases, and 13 bases separated the two germline ends. This CDR3 has 11 amino acids. This CDR3 is CSVPQPSKAFF. CDR3 bases: TGCAGCGTTCCCCAGCCTTCCAAAGCTTTCTTT.

This clone has a handful of counts. The chain combines TRBV29-1 with TRBJ2-7, with 7 bases lining up with TRBD1. Germline-derived CDR1 and CDR2 are SQVTM and ANQGSEA. This CDR3 has 14 residues. V was pared by 6 bases and J by 2 bases, with 10 bases of the junction left unmatched. The CDR3 DNA reads as TGCAGCGTAGCCCCGACAGGGACCACCTACGAGCAGTACTTC. Amino acid sequence: CSVAPTGTTYEQYF.

The chain joins TRBV13 to TRBJ2-4; TRBD2 might be the D (7 bases). CDR3 length equals 15 residues. Germline assignment: CDR1 PRHDT and CDR2 FYEKMQ (reference sequence). Between the trimmed V and J ends, which lost 5 bases and 3 bases, there was a span of 14 bases. CDR3 nucleotides: TGTGCCAGCAGCCAAGGGGGGGATGGCAAAAACATTCAGTACTTC. Protein: CASSQGGDGKNIQYF.

This clone has just a few counts. The chain carries TRBV27 and TRBJ1-6; TRBD1 matches 10 bases. Looked up from germline, CDR1 is MNHEY and CDR2 is SMNVEV (reference sequence). Germline trimming cut 3 bases from V and 10 bases from J; bases unmatched to any gene: 6. There are 15 residues in the CDR3. CDR3 nucleotides: TGTGCCAGCAGTTTCTGGACAGGGGGATCGTCACCCCTCCACTTT. It encodes CASSFWTGGSSPLHF.

V gene TRBV30 combines with J gene TRBJ1-2; tentatively, D is TRBD1 (5 bases). Between the trimmed V and J ends, which lost 8 bases and 2 bases, there was a span of 12 bases. CDR1 GTSNPN and CDR2 SVGIG come from the germline V gene (reference sequence). The CDR3 contains 12 residues. CDR3 nucleotide sequence: TGTGCCGCGCCCGGGGGGAACTATGGCTACACCTTC. Its protein product is CAAPGGNYGYTF.

The V and J genes are TRBV15 and TRBJ2-7; tentatively, D is TRBD1 (6 bases). The CDR3 loop spans 15 amino acids. Germline V gene lookup returns CDR1 LNHNV and CDR2 YYDKDF (reference sequence). V was shortened by 5 bases and J by 5 bases, with 19 bases between the two germline ends. CDR3 nucleotide sequence: TGTGCCACCAGCGGAACTAGGGGGTCTGGGAACGAGCAGTACTTC. This translates into CATSGTRGSGNEQYF.

Concerning this clone: An end of the junction differs from the germline gene, which may be a read error. The chain recombines TRBV29-1 with TRBJ2-2; D uncertain. The CDR3 is 11 residues long. Germline lookup yields CDR1 SQVTM and CDR2 ANQGSEA. This chain's CDR3 is CSFERAGELFF. CDR3 DNA sequence: TGCAGCTTTGAAAGGGCCGGGGAGCTGTTTTTT.